A single sample is the source of the 18 T cell receptor beta chains below, sequenced in a study of cytomegalovirus exposure and HLA in healthy donors. PCR used 60 Vbeta primers and 13 Jbeta primers. Clones were read by immunoSEQ multiplex PCR, and TCRdb kept only the in-frame ones, dropping some. The repertoire includes over 150,000 clones, approximately 80% of them detected once, and about 9.9% sits in the top ten. Sequencing input: PBMCs. The receptors come from a man younger than 35 in good health and CMV-seropositive.

This chain connects TRBV6-5 to TRBJ1-1; tentative D call: TRBD1 (6 bases). The germline V gene has CDR1 MNHEY and CDR2 SVGAGI. Trimming removed 8 bases from V and 4 bases from J, with 14 bases in between. The CDR3 totals 13 residues. The chain's CDR3 is CASGISRGTEAFF. CDR3 nucleotides: TGTGCCAGCGGCATCTCCAGGGGCACTGAAGCTTTCTTT.

The rearrangement uses TRBV19 and TRBJ2-1; 9 nucleotides agree with TRBD2. The germline V gene encodes CDR1 LNHDA and CDR2 SQIVND (reference sequence). The CDR3 runs to 14 residues. Germline trimming cut 7 bases from V and 2 bases from J; bases unmatched to any gene: 3. In nucleotides, the CDR3 is TGTGCCAGTAATGGCGGGGGGGCCTACAATGAGCAGTTCTTC. This sequence encodes CASNGGGAYNEQFF.

The V call is TRBV15, the J call TRBJ2-7, with a tentative D call TRBD2 (6 bases). The CDR3 length is 15 residues. Germline lookup yields CDR1 LNHNV and CDR2 YYDKDF (reference sequence). V gave up 1 base and J gave up 9 bases, with 19 bases separating them. The CDR3 region is CATSRGDVGNGRQYF. CDR3 DNA: TGTGCCACCAGCAGAGGGGACGTCGGGAACGGGAGGCAGTACTTC.

The CDR3 reads CASRFTDRVSNQPQHF. The CDR3, as DNA: TGTGCCAGTAGATTTACCGACAGGGTTAGCAATCAGCCCCAGCATTTT. J is TRBJ1-5 and V is TRBV19; 7 bases line up with TRBD1. The CDR3 loop spans 16 amino acids. The germline V gene has CDR1 LNHDA and CDR2 SQIVND (reference sequence). V was clipped by 6 bases and J by 0 bases; unmatched bases: 8.

In this sample, this clone turned up once. The chain uses TRBV5-4 and TRBJ2-7; 8 nucleotides agree with TRBD2. The CDR3 sequence is 14 residues long. V trimming: 0 bases; J trimming: 5 bases; junction bases outside the gene matches: 4. Per the germline V gene, CDR1 is SGHNT and CDR2 is YYREEE (reference sequence). CDR3: CASSLGLANDEQYF. For the CDR3, the DNA is TGTGCCAGCAGCTTGGGACTAGCGAATGACGAGCAGTACTTC.

The chain links TRBV6-5 to TRBJ1-6, with a tentative D call TRBD1 (6 bases). The CDR3 runs to 15 residues. Trimming pared 6 bases from V and 10 bases from J, leaving 19 bases between. Germline V lookup: CDR1 MNHEY, CDR2 SVGAGI. CDR3 bases: TGTGCCAGCAGCGTCAGGGGAGAATTGATCTCACCCCTCCACTTT. This gives the protein CASSVRGELISPLHF.

The chain combines TRBV19 with TRBJ2-1, with 9 positions matching TRBD2. After removal of 4 bases from V and 3 bases from J, the junction contained 4 bases not matched to a gene. The V gene's germline CDR1 is LNHDA and CDR2 SQIVND (reference sequence). The CDR3 has 15 residues. The CDR3 coding sequence is TGTGCCAGTAGTAGAGCAGCGGGGGGCTACAATGAGCAGTTCTTC. It specifies CASSRAAGGYNEQFF.

The CDR3 sequence is CASRDESYFPGQRGGYTF. The CDR3 DNA sequence: TGTGCCAGCAGAGACGAATCTTATTTCCCGGGACAACGAGGAGGCTACACCTTC. The chain links TRBV2 to TRBJ1-2, with D perhaps matching TRBD1 (6 bases). CDR3 length: 18 residues. Trimming stripped 6 bases from V and 8 bases from J, with 31 bases between. The V gene's germline CDR1 is SNHLY and CDR2 FYNNEI.

The chain couples TRBV25-1 to TRBJ1-6; 8 nucleotides align to TRBD1. This CDR3 spans 16 amino acids. J gave up 6 bases and V 5 bases, and 9 bases lay outside the gene matches. Looked up from germline, CDR1 is MGHDK and CDR2 is SYGVNS. The CDR3 loop is CASSNTGQGVNSPLHF. CDR3 bases: TGTGCCAGCAGTAATACTGGACAGGGAGTTAATTCACCCCTCCACTTT.

V is TRBV30 and J is TRBJ1-1, with 11 positions matching TRBD1. The CDR3 totals 14 residues. The germline gives CDR1 GTSNPN, CDR2 SVGIG (reference sequence). Trimming took 3 bases from V and 6 from J; bases not matched to a gene: 6. The CDR3 DNA reads as TGTGCCTGGAGCCGCCGGACAGGGGGCTCTGAAGCTTTCTTT. This codes for CAWSRRTGGSEAFF.

This clone has a handful of counts. J is TRBJ1-3 and V is TRBV30; no clear D. V lost 4 bases, J lost 3 bases, and 7 bases lay in between. CDR1 is GTSNPN and CDR2 is SVGIG in the germline V gene (reference sequence). This CDR3 contains 12 residues. The CDR3 is CAWKSDGNTIYF. The DNA for the CDR3 is TGTGCCTGGAAGAGTGATGGAAACACCATATATTTT.

This clone was detected once. The V gene is TRBV5-4, the J gene TRBJ2-5; D not certain. V lost 2 bases, J lost 0 bases, and 11 bases lay in between. There are 15 residues in the CDR3. In germline, CDR1 is SGHNT, CDR2 YYREEE (reference sequence). Here the CDR3 DNA reads TGTGCCAGCAGCTTAAAACAAATGTACCAAGAGACCCAGTACTTC. This translates into CASSLKQMYQETQYF.

The DNA of the CDR3 is TGTGCCAGCAGCGGTGAGGGGAAGGGGGCAGGTCAGCCCCAGCATTTT. It yields the protein CASSGEGKGAGQPQHF. The chain uses TRBV5-8 and TRBJ1-5, with TRBD1 matching 7 bases. The CDR3 is 16 residues long. Germline CDR1 and CDR2: SGHTS and YDEGEE. V lost 4 bases and J lost 6; bases outside the gene matches: 13.

This clone is a singleton in its sample. The V call is TRBV6-5, the J call TRBJ2-2; D not certain. The V gene lost 1 base and the J gene lost 0 bases, with 6 bases spanning the gap. The CDR3 loop spans 15 amino acids. Germline V gives CDR1 MNHEY, CDR2 SVGAGI. The CDR3 bases are TGTGCCAGCAGTTACTTGAGTCCGAACACCGGGGAGCTGTTTTTT. It encodes CASSYLSPNTGELFF.

The rearrangement joins TRBV19 to TRBJ2-5, with 10 bases lining up with TRBD2. CDR3 length: 16 amino acids. CDR1 and CDR2 (germline): LNHDA, SQIVND (reference sequence). With 1 base clipped from V and 1 base from J, the junction kept 3 bases outside the gene matches. For the CDR3, the DNA is TGTGCCAGTAGTATAGGACTAGCGGGTTTCCAAGAGACCCAGTACTTC. It specifies CASSIGLAGFQETQYF.

V is TRBV4-2 and J is TRBJ2-1; the match to TRBD2 covers 7 bases. V trimming: 4 bases; J trimming: 0 bases; junction bases outside the gene matches: 12. CDR1 is LGHNA and CDR2 is YNFKEQ in the germline V gene. CDR3 length equals 18 residues. The CDR3: CASSRMGDYKTSYNEQFF. In nucleotides, the CDR3 is TGTGCCAGCAGCCGGATGGGGGACTACAAAACCTCCTACAATGAGCAGTTCTTC.

Regarding this clone: Likely a read error: the CDR3 ends without its conserved phenylalanine or tryptophan. The DNA is omitted, as the CDR3 cannot be located on it reliably, and the CDR3 follows TCRdb's listing. The chain is built from TRBV4-3 and TRBJ2-7; the D call of TRBD1 is as the table states it, not checked on the DNA. The CDR3 length equals 12 residues, ends included. Germline loops: CDR1 LGHNA, CDR2 YSLEER. CDR3 amino acids: CASSPGRRTAWN.

This sequence joins TRBV5-4 and TRBJ1-2; TRBD1 aligns across 7 bases. CDR3 length: 14 residues. The V segment lost 2 bases and the J segment 4 bases; nucleotides outside the gene matches: 5. Germline CDR1 is SGHNT and CDR2 is YYREEE (reference sequence). This chain's CDR3 is CASSLDGTAYGYTF. The CDR3 bases are TGTGCCAGCAGCTTAGATGGGACAGCCTATGGCTACACCTTC.